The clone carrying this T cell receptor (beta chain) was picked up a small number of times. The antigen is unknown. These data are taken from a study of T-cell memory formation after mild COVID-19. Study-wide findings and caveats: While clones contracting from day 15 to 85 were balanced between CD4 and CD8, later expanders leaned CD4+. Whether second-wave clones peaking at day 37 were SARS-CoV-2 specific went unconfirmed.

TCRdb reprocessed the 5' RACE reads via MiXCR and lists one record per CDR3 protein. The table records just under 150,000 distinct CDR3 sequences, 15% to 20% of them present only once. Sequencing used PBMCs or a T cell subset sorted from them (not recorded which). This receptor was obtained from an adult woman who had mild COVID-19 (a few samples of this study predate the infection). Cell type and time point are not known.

CDR3 in amino acids: CAWNRDRGYEQYF. DNA of the CDR3: TGTGCCTGGAACCGGGACAGGGGGTACGAGCAGTACTTC. The chain recombines TRBV30 with TRBJ2-7, with TRBD1 identical over 11 bases. Germline values: CDR1 GTSNPN, CDR2 SVGIG (reference sequence). This CDR3 contains 13 residues. Unmatched junction bases numbered 3, after V lost 4 bases and J lost 4 bases.